These T cell receptor beta chains were read from a single sample in a study of control samples from healthy donors and cancer patients. Assay used: immunoSEQ multiplex PCR; TCRdb lists only in-frame clones, some missing. The repertoire holds about 120,000 clones, with around 89% as singletons. Input material: blood. The receptor source for this set is a man aged 45 to 65 in good health. CDR3s include the opening cysteine and the closing phenylalanine or tryptophan. The D gene is left open where the match is weak. Clone size appears in some rows only: once, few, many, or a class for an expanded clone.

>few|TRBJ2-6|TRBV18|-
CASSPRFASGANVLTF
TGTGCCAGCTCACCTCGTTTTGCCTCTGGGGCCAACGTCCTGACTTTC
>-|TRBJ1-1|TRBV6-4|TRBD1
CASRAHGQGEAFF
TGTGCCAGCAGGGCCCACGGACAGGGCGAAGCTTTCTTT
>few|TRBJ1-2|TRBV6-6|TRBD1
CASSSDRANYGYTF
TGTGCCAGCAGTTCCGACAGGGCTAACTATGGCTACACCTTC
>-|TRBJ2-7|TRBV29-1|-
CSVGQFLGTREQYF
TGCAGCGTTGGACAATTTTTGGGGACTCGAGAGCAGTACTTC
>-|TRBJ1-1|TRBV9|TRBD1
CASSVDRGGNTEAFF
TGTGCCAGCAGCGTAGACAGGGGGGGAAACACTGAAGCTTTCTTT
>-|TRBJ1-5|TRBV2|-
CASRFNQPQHF
TGTGCCAGCAGGTTCAATCAGCCCCAGCATTTT
>few|TRBJ1-1|TRBV6-5|-
CASSYSLTGTEAFF
TGTGCCAGCAGTTACTCGCTCACAGGCACGGAAGCTTTCTTT
>-|TRBJ2-5|TRBV4-3|TRBD1
CASSSGTGSVETQYF
TGCGCCAGCAGCTCCGGGACAGGGAGTGTCGAGACCCAGTACTTC
>-|TRBJ1-6|TRBV6-6|TRBD1
CASSLDRGNSPLHF
TGTGCCAGCTCCCTGGACAGGGGGAATTCACCCCTCCACTTT
>-|TRBJ2-1|TRBV29-1|TRBD2
CSVTSGAGNEQFF
TGCAGCGTTACCAGCGGGGCGGGGAATGAGCAGTTCTTC
>-|TRBJ2-7|TRBV4-2|-
CASSQDRGSYEQYF
TGTGCCAGCAGCCAAGATCGGGGCAGCTACGAGCAGTACTTC
>-|TRBJ2-7|TRBV5-6|-
CASSLAGFEQYF
TGTGCCAGCAGCTTGGCGGGGTTCGAGCAGTACTTC
>-|TRBJ2-7|TRBV5-1|TRBD2
CASNLADSTYEQYF
TGCGCCAGCAATCTAGCGGACTCAACCTACGAGCAGTACTTC
>-|TRBJ1-2|TRBV5-6|TRBD1
CASSLAGSRGHGGYTF
TGTGCCAGCAGCTTGGCCGGGAGCAGGGGGCACGGTGGCTACACCTTC
>-|TRBJ1-1|TRBV11-2|TRBD1
CASSSSDRGTEAFF
TGTGCCAGCAGCTCCTCGGACAGGGGCACTGAAGCTTTCTTT
>-|TRBJ2-1|TRBV5-6|-
CASSLRNEQFF
TGTGCCAGCAGCTTGCGAAATGAGCAGTTCTTC
>-|TRBJ2-5|TRBV18|TRBD1
CASSQDRGIGETQYF
TGTGCCAGCTCACAAGACAGGGGGATCGGAGAGACCCAGTACTTC
>-|TRBJ2-7|TRBV14|-
CASAGMAGPSYEQYF
TGTGCCAGCGCGGGTATGGCAGGGCCTTCCTACGAGCAGTACTTC
>-|TRBJ2-1|TRBV29-1|-
CSVVDPHPSSYNEQFF
TGCAGCGTTGTAGACCCCCATCCGAGCTCCTACAATGAGCAGTTCTTC
>few|TRBJ2-7|TRBV27|TRBD1
CASSPGTGYGEQYF
TGTGCCAGCAGCCCCGGGACAGGCTATGGCGAGCAGTACTTC
>-|TRBJ2-7|TRBV21-1|-
CASSKKAAGGHDEQYF
TGTGCCAGCAGCAAAAAGGCGGCGGGGGGGCACGACGAGCAGTACTTC
>-|TRBJ1-1|TRBV9|-
CASSVARSPTEAFF
TGTGCCAGCAGCGTAGCCAGGTCACCCACTGAAGCTTTCTTT
>few|TRBJ2-7|TRBV14|-
CASSQDLAGTREQYF
TGTGCCAGCAGCCAAGATCTGGCAGGGACGCGGGAGCAGTACTTC
>-|TRBJ2-3|TRBV21-1|-
CASSKRAGHRSGTDTQYF
TGTGCCAGCAGCAAACGGGCGGGACACCGCTCGGGCACAGATACGCAGTATTTT
>-|TRBJ1-2|TRBV15|-
CATSRGGTGYGYTF
TGTGCCACCAGCAGAGGAGGTACGGGCTATGGCTACACCTTC
>-|TRBJ1-2|TRBV3-1/TRBV3-2|-
CASSQDRGIPLYGYTF
TGTGCCAGCAGCCAAGATCGGGGGATTCCCCTCTATGGCTACACCTTC
>-|TRBJ2-5|TRBV4-1|TRBD2
CASSPRLAGGPYQETQYF
TGCGCCAGCAGCCCCCGACTAGCGGGGGGGCCGTACCAAGAGACCCAGTACTTC
>-|TRBJ1-2|TRBV5-1|-
CASSFKDTNYGYTF
TGCGCCAGCAGCTTCAAGGACACTAACTATGGCTACACCTTC
>-|TRBJ2-7|TRBV6-6|TRBD1
CASLPNRDRVHEQYF
TGTGCCAGCCTTCCGAACCGGGACAGGGTCCACGAGCAGTACTTC
>-|TRBJ1-1|TRBV7-2|-
CASSFQGWADTEAFF
TGTGCCAGCAGCTTCCAGGGGTGGGCGGACACTGAAGCTTTCTTT
>once|TRBJ2-2|TRBV10-3|-
CAISGEGLTGELFF
TGTGCCATCAGTGGAGAGGGACTCACCGGGGAGCTGTTTTTT
>-|TRBJ1-2|TRBV6-5|-
CASARDYGYTF
TGTGCCAGCGCCAGAGACTATGGCTACACCTTC
>-|TRBJ1-5|TRBV6-5|-
CASSYRIGQPQHF
TGTGCCAGCAGTTACAGGATCGGTCAGCCCCAGCATTTT
>-|TRBJ2-4|TRBV6-2/TRBV6-3|-
CASSYLGIANIQYF
TGTGCCAGCAGTTACTTGGGGATTGCGAACATTCAGTACTTC
>-|TRBJ2-1|TRBV6-5|-
CASRPWRDSYNEQFF
TGTGCCAGCCGCCCTTGGCGGGACAGTTACAATGAGCAGTTCTTC
>-|TRBJ1-2|TRBV6-6|-
CASSYRQSGGYTF
TGTGCCAGCAGCTATAGACAGTCAGGAGGCTACACCTTC
>-|TRBJ2-3|TRBV5-6|TRBD2
CASSQGLAATDTQYF
TGTGCCAGCAGCCAGGGACTAGCGGCCACAGATACGCAGTATTTT
>-|TRBJ1-1|TRBV10-3|TRBD1
CAISEARDRGPNTEAFF
TGTGCCATCAGTGAGGCCCGGGACAGGGGGCCGAACACTGAAGCTTTCTTT
>-|TRBJ2-5|TRBV5-1|-
CASSLKLEGKETQYF
TGCGCCAGCAGCTTGAAACTAGAAGGGAAAGAGACCCAGTACTTC
>-|TRBJ2-3|TRBV3-1/TRBV3-2|TRBD2
CASSHLRGLAGGKDTQYF
TGTGCCAGCAGCCACCTCCGTGGACTAGCGGGGGGAAAGGATACGCAGTATTTT
>-|TRBJ1-1|TRBV19|-
CASSIDGSLNTEAFF
TGTGCCAGTAGTATAGACGGCAGCCTGAACACTGAAGCTTTCTTT
>-|TRBJ2-1|TRBV6-1|-
CASSEDPYNEQFF
TGTGCCAGCAGTGAAGACCCCTACAATGAGCAGTTCTTC
>few|TRBJ1-6|TRBV7-2|-
CASSSRSSYNSPLHF
TGTGCCAGCAGCTCCAGGAGCTCCTATAATTCACCCCTCCACTTT
>-|TRBJ1-5|TRBV29-1|-
CSVVESDGQPQHF
TGCAGCGTTGTCGAGTCTGACGGCCAGCCCCAGCATTTT
>-|TRBJ1-1|TRBV19|TRBD1
CASSMGQMNTEAFF
TGTGCCAGTAGTATGGGACAGATGAACACTGAAGCTTTCTTT
>-|TRBJ1-1|TRBV7-9|-
CASSLGGGRDEAFF
TGTGCCAGCAGCTTAGGCGGGGGGCGCGATGAAGCTTTCTTT
>-|TRBJ2-1|TRBV7-6|TRBD1
CASSLQVQGADEQFF
TGTGCCAGCAGCTTACAAGTCCAGGGGGCCGATGAGCAGTTCTTC
>-|TRBJ2-3|TRBV6-5|-
CASSYRPTSTDTQYF
TGTGCCAGCAGTTACCGCCCCACTAGCACAGATACGCAGTATTTT
>once|TRBJ2-3|TRBV5-4|-
CASSPATKHADTQYF
TGTGCCAGCAGCCCGGCTACAAAGCACGCAGATACGCAGTATTTT
>-|TRBJ2-1|TRBV7-6|TRBD1
CASSPGDRGRNEQFF
TGTGCCAGCAGCCCGGGGGACAGGGGTAGGAATGAGCAGTTCTTC
>once|TRBJ1-2|TRBV5-6|-
CASSLRGLNYGYTF
TGTGCCAGCAGCTTGAGGGGGTTAAACTATGGCTACACCTTC
>-|TRBJ1-1|TRBV30|-
CAWSRGWGTEAFF
TGTGCCTGGAGTAGGGGTTGGGGCACTGAAGCTTTCTTT
>once|TRBJ1-5|TRBV11-2|-
CASSLEGDQPQHF
TGTGCCAGCAGCTTAGAGGGGGACCAGCCCCAGCATTTT